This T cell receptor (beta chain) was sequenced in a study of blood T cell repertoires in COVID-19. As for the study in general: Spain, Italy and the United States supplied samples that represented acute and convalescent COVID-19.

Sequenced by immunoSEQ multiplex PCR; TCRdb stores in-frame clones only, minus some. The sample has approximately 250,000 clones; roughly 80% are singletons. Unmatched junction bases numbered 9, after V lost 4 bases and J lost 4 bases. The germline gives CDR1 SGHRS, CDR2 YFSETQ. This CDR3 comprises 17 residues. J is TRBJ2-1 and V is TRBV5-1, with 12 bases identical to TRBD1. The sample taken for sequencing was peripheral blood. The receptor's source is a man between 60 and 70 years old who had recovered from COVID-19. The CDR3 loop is CASSLVGTGGLYNEQFF. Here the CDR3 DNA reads TGCGCCAGCAGCCTCGTCGGGACAGGGGGCCTTTACAATGAGCAGTTCTTC.